A selection of T cell receptor beta chains follows, all from one sample in a study of naive CD8 T cells in extremely preterm neonates. The method was immunoSEQ multiplex PCR; TCRdb's version includes in-frame clones alone and lacks a portion of them. This sample has fewer than 5,000 clones, with approximately 97% found just once. The specimen was naive CD8+ T cells from blood. These receptors all come from a human donor in good health. Both conserved end residues are part of each CDR3. Fields, in order: V gene, clone size, J gene, D gene, CDR3 DNA, CDR3 protein. A D gene is named only where the DNA matches it firmly. Size values are once, few and many counts, or a class for expanded clones, and some rows have none.

>TRBV13|.|TRBJ1-2|.
TGTGCCAGCAGCTTAGGGGACACCACCCCCGTACACTATGGCTACACCTTC
CASSLGDTTPVHYGYTF
>TRBV9|.|TRBJ1-3|.
TGTGCCAGCAGCGACAGCTCTGGAAACACCATATATTTT
CASSDSSGNTIYF
>TRBV2|.|TRBJ2-1|.
TGTGCCAGCAGTAGGGCGGGTAGCTCCTACAATGAGCAGTTCTTC
CASSRAGSSYNEQFF
>TRBV4-1|.|TRBJ2-5|TRBD2
TGCGCCAGCAGCCGTGGACTAGCGGGGGGTTTACAAGAGACCCAGTACTTC
CASSRGLAGGLQETQYF
>TRBV9|.|TRBJ2-3|TRBD1
TGTGCCAGCAGCCCACAGGGTGACAGGGGCCCCACAGATACGCAGTATTTT
CASSPQGDRGPTDTQYF
>TRBV4-1|.|TRBJ1-1|TRBD1
TGCGCCAGCAGCTTTAACGGACAGGGCACTGAAGCTTTCTTT
CASSFNGQGTEAFF
>TRBV6-4|.|TRBJ1-2|.
TGTGCCAGCAGTCCCTCCGGGGGGCCGGATGGCTACACCTTC
CASSPSGGPDGYTF
>TRBV4-2|.|TRBJ1-1|.
TGTGCCAGCAGCCAAGGGAGGGAAGCTTTCTTT
CASSQGREAFF
>TRBV6-6|.|TRBJ2-2|.
TGTGCCAGCAGGGAGTCCAGGGAGCTGTTTTTT
CASRESRELFF
>TRBV7-6|.|TRBJ1-6|TRBD1
TGTGCCAGCAGCGCGACAGGGCCCGGATCCTATAATTCACCCCTCCACTTT
CASSATGPGSYNSPLHF
>TRBV7-9|.|TRBJ1-2|TRBD1
TGTGCCAGCAGCTTAGGGACAGGCTATGGCTACACCTTC
CASSLGTGYGYTF
>TRBV9|.|TRBJ2-3|.
TGTGCCAGCAGCGTTGGTACGGCAGGGGTCACAGATACGCAGTATTTT
CASSVGTAGVTDTQYF
>TRBV6-5|.|TRBJ1-1|TRBD1
TGTGCCAGCAGTTACATAACAGGGGAGAGGGCTGAAGCTTTCTTT
CASSYITGERAEAFF
>TRBV2|.|TRBJ1-1|TRBD1
TGTGCCAGCAGTGAAAGGGGGCCTAACACTGAAGCTTTCTTT
CASSERGPNTEAFF
>TRBV7-8|few|TRBJ2-1|TRBD2
TGTGCCAGCAGCTCCCCGGGACTAGCGATGGGCGATGAGCAGTTCTTC
CASSSPGLAMGDEQFF
>TRBV7-8|.|TRBJ2-5|.
TGTGCCAGCAGCTTAGTAGGCGAACAGGGAACTGGGGAAGAGACCCAGTACTTC
CASSLVGEQGTGEETQYF
>TRBV2|.|TRBJ2-1|TRBD2
TGTGCCAGCAGGACTAGCGGGGGATACAATGAGCAGTTCTTC
CASRTSGGYNEQFF
>TRBV6-1|.|TRBJ2-3|.
TGTGCCAGCACCAACGGGGGTTTAACAGATACGCAGTATTTT
CASTNGGLTDTQYF
>TRBV5-1|.|TRBJ2-5|TRBD2
TGCGCCAGCAGCTCAGTAATAGCGGGAAGTCAAGAGACCCAGTACTTC
CASSSVIAGSQETQYF
>TRBV10-3|.|TRBJ2-1|TRBD2
TGTGCCATCAGTGAGCCCACAGCGGGGTCCGCAAACAATGAGCAGTTCTTC
CAISEPTAGSANNEQFF
>TRBV5-1|.|TRBJ2-5|TRBD2
TGCGCCAGCAGCTTGCTCCGAGCTAGCGGGGAAGAGACCCAGTACTTC
CASSLLRASGEETQYF
>TRBV29-1|.|TRBJ2-1|TRBD2
TGCAGCGCCTTCGTCGCGGGGGAGGACAATGAGCAGTTCTTC
CSAFVAGEDNEQFF
>TRBV7-6|.|TRBJ2-1|TRBD2
TGTGCCAGCAGCTTAGCGGCGGGGGGTAGTGAGCAGTTCTTC
CASSLAAGGSEQFF
>TRBV29-1|.|TRBJ2-1|.
TGCAGCGTTGAAGGCCGGTACAATGAGCAGTTCTTC
CSVEGRYNEQFF
>TRBV4-2|.|TRBJ1-5|.
TGTGCCAGCAGCCAAGTCCGTACGGATCAGCCCCAGCATTTT
CASSQVRTDQPQHF
>TRBV6-1|.|TRBJ1-5|.
TGTGCCAGCAAAGGGGGGGCTAATCAGCCCCAGCATTTT
CASKGGANQPQHF
>TRBV7-9|.|TRBJ1-1|.
TGTGCCAGCAGCTTACTAGACGGAAACACTGAAGCTTTCTTT
CASSLLDGNTEAFF
>TRBV4-1|.|TRBJ1-2|.
TGCGCCAGCAGCCAAGATCCGGGGGGGGGCTATGGCTACACCTTC
CASSQDPGGGYGYTF
>TRBV19|.|TRBJ2-1|.
TGTGCCAGTAGTAACGGCGGTAGCTCCTACAATGAGCAGTTCTTC
CASSNGGSSYNEQFF
>TRBV7-9|.|TRBJ2-3|TRBD1
TGTGCCAGCAGCTTAGAAAGCACAGGGGGCTCGACAGATACGCAGTATTTT
CASSLESTGGSTDTQYF
>TRBV2|.|TRBJ2-1|.
TGTGCCAGCAGCGCAGGGAATGAGCAGTTCTTC
CASSAGNEQFF
>TRBV6-1|.|TRBJ1-2|TRBD1
TGTGCCAGCAGTGAAATGGCAGGGGGAAGGCATGGCTACACCTTC
CASSEMAGGRHGYTF
>TRBV12-5|.|TRBJ2-7|.
TGTGCTAGTGGTTTAGCGCTCAACGAGCAGTACTTC
CASGLALNEQYF
>TRBV6-1|.|TRBJ1-2|TRBD1
TGTGCCAGCAGTGAAATGGCAGGGGGAAGGTATGGCTACACCTTC
CASSEMAGGRYGYTF
>TRBV4-3|.|TRBJ2-3|TRBD2
TGCGCCAGCAGCCACACTAGCGGGGGGCTCACAGATACGCAGTATTTT
CASSHTSGGLTDTQYF
>TRBV7-8|.|TRBJ1-1|.
TGTGCCAGCAGCTTAGTTTTGGGGGCCGGCACTGAAGCTTTCTTT
CASSLVLGAGTEAFF
>TRBV7-9|.|TRBJ2-5|TRBD2
TGTGCCAGCAGCGATCAGCGGGGGGCAGACTCAGAGACCCAGTACTTC
CASSDQRGADSETQYF
>TRBV4-2|.|TRBJ2-7|.
TGTGCCAGCAGCCAAGATTCGGGGGGCCCGTGCTCCTACGAGCAGTACTTC
CASSQDSGGPCSYEQYF
>TRBV28|.|TRBJ1-6|.
TGTGCCAGCAGTTTAAGGAGACAGCGTAATTCACCCCTCCACTTT
CASSLRRQRNSPLHF
>TRBV4-3|.|TRBJ1-2|.
TGCGCCAGCAGCCAAGATGAAACAGTAAGAGGCTACACCTTC
CASSQDETVRGYTF
>TRBV15|.|TRBJ2-2|.
TGTGCCACCAGCAGTGAGAGGGTCACCGGGGAGCTGTTTTTT
CATSSERVTGELFF
>TRBV7-3|once|TRBJ1-2|.
TGTGCCAACACTCATACAGGGTCTACATCCTCCTTTGACTATGGCTACACCTTC
CANTHTGSTSSFDYGYTF
>TRBV5-5|.|TRBJ1-5|.
TGTGCCAGCAGCCAAGGTGAGGGAGGGGTAGATCATAGCAATCAGCCCCAGCATTTT
CASSQGEGGVDHSNQPQHF
>TRBV2|.|TRBJ2-1|.
TGTGCCAGCAGTCACCGGGACAACCGAGACAATGAGCAGTTCTTC
CASSHRDNRDNEQFF
>TRBV6-1|.|TRBJ2-7|TRBD1
TGTGCCAGCAGTCCGGGACAGGGCATCTACGAGCAGTACTTC
CASSPGQGIYEQYF